Following are 30 T cell receptor beta chains from one sample sequenced in a study of metastatic and nonmetastatic thyroid tumors. TCRdb reanalyzed the PCR reads via MiXCR. Here the sample spans 45,000 to 50,000 clones, 24% being singletons. Treatment of any kind had been given to no patient before thyroid surgery. The sequenced material came from blood. These receptors came from a male donor with papillary thyroid cancer or a benign thyroid nodule (not recorded which). Some clones in this sample may be carry-over from other donors' samples.

This clone was counted ten times or more. The chain uses TRBV6-1 and TRBJ2-3, with D perhaps matching TRBD1 (5 bases). The CDR3 totals 17 residues. Germline V gene data show CDR1 as MNHNS and CDR2 as SASEGT. V lost 2 bases to trimming and J lost 3 bases, with 18 bases between them. The CDR3 loop is CASSEWGKEGWTDTQYF. The CDR3 bases are TGTGCCAGCAGTGAATGGGGCAAGGAAGGATGGACAGATACGCAGTATTTT.

The V and J genes are TRBV30 and TRBJ2-7; TRBD1 might be the D (6 bases). Germline V gene sequence: CDR1 GTSNPN, CDR2 SVGIG (reference sequence). CDR3 length equals 14 residues. The V end was cut by 2 bases, the J end by 3 bases, with 14 bases between. In DNA form, the CDR3 reads TGTGCCTGGAGTAGGGGGAGCGGCGTCTACGAGCAGTACTTC. Amino acid sequence: CAWSRGSGVYEQYF.

In its sample, this clone was seen many times. The chain has TRBV6-1 and TRBJ1-5; weak D call: TRBD1 (5 bases). The ends were cut back, 5 bases at V and 4 bases at J, with 12 bases in the middle. The CDR3 extends over 14 amino acids. Germline CDR1 reads MNHNS; CDR2 reads SASEGT. CDR3 nucleotides: TGTGCCAGCAGTTCACCTCAGGGAAATCAGCCCCAGCATTTT. It encodes CASSSPQGNQPQHF.

There are many counts of this clone. The chain combines TRBV9 with TRBJ2-7; D possibly corresponds to TRBD2 (6 bases). Germline loops: CDR1 SGDLS, CDR2 YYNGEE. This CDR3 spans 15 amino acids. The V end was cut by 6 bases, the J end by 0 bases, with 16 bases between. The CDR3 is CASNPDGGSSYEQYF. The DNA of the CDR3 is TGTGCCAGCAACCCCGACGGAGGGAGCTCCTACGAGCAGTACTTC. Filled out from reference TRBV9 and TRBJ2-7, the complete variable domain reads DSGVTQTPKHLITATGQRVTLRCSPRSGDLSVYWYQQSLDQGLQFLIQYYNGEERAKGNILERFSAQQFPDLHSELNLSSLELGDSALYFCASNPDGGSSYEQYFGPGTRLTVT.

This clone came up many times. The chain is built from TRBV5-8 and TRBJ2-3, with D unresolved. V lost 7 bases and J 9 bases, leaving 12 bases between the germline ends. CDR1 and CDR2 from the germline V gene are SGHTS and YDEGEE. There are 11 residues in the CDR3. CDR3 residues: CASGSRRTQYF. The DNA of the CDR3 is TGTGCCAGCGGATCCCGGAGAACGCAGTATTTT. The whole variable domain, filled in from reference TRBV5-8 and TRBJ2-3, reads EAGVTQSPTHLIKTRGQQATLRCSPISGHTSVYWYQQALGLGLQFLLWYDEGEERNRGNFPPRFSGRQFPNYSSELNVNALELEDSALYLCASGSRRTQYFGPGTRLTVL.

This clone came up a few times. The rearrangement links TRBV6-1 to TRBJ2-1, with 9 bases fitting TRBD2. Germline assignment: CDR1 MNHNS and CDR2 SASEGT. The CDR3 has 14 amino acids. V lost 5 bases and J lost 4; bases outside the gene matches: 3. The CDR3 DNA follows: TGTGCCAGCAGTCGGACTAGCGAGTACAATGAGCAGTTCTTC. It is translated as CASSRTSEYNEQFF.

This clone was recorded many times. The V and J genes are TRBV9 and TRBJ1-2; D remains unclear. Germline V gene lookup returns CDR1 SGDLS and CDR2 YYNGEE. The V and J ends lost 3 bases and 3 bases respectively, with 12 bases between them. The CDR3 has 14 residues. The CDR3 here is CASSARTVDYGYTF. In DNA form, the CDR3 reads TGTGCCAGCAGCGCCCGGACTGTAGACTATGGCTACACCTTC.

This clone appeared many times. This chain's CDR3 is CSARKGLAGPSSYNEQFF. CDR3 in DNA: TGCAGTGCTAGAAAGGGGCTAGCGGGGCCCTCCTCCTACAATGAGCAGTTCTTC. The chain has TRBV20-1 and TRBJ2-1, with 9 bases identical to TRBD2. The trim removed 2 bases at V and 0 bases at J, leaving 11 bases unmatched. The CDR3 length is 18 residues. Germline CDR1 and CDR2: DFQATT and SNEGSKA (reference sequence).

This clone was seen many times. The chain is built from TRBV19 and TRBJ2-1; the D gene is possibly TRBD2 (5 bases). CDR3 length: 14 residues. Germline assignment: CDR1 LNHDA and CDR2 SQIVND (reference sequence). V lost 1 base and J lost 5, with 9 bases in between. The CDR3 is CASSIGTANNEQFF. The CDR3 DNA reads as TGTGCCAGTAGTATAGGGACTGCTAACAATGAGCAGTTCTTC.

This clone has a count of ten or more. The CDR3 region has the DNA TGCGCCAGCAGCTTAGGGTCTAGCGGGAGCGGCAATGAGCAGTTCTTC. Translated: CASSLGSSGSGNEQFF. The V call is TRBV5-1, the J call TRBJ2-1; 10 bases are shared with TRBD2. Losses at the gene ends were 2 bases for V and 6 bases for J; bases not matched to a gene: 8. The length of the CDR3 is 16 residues. The germline gives CDR1 SGHRS, CDR2 YFSETQ.

In its sample, this clone is medium-sized. This sequence joins TRBV6-1 and TRBJ2-7, with D unclear. Trimming removed 0 bases at V and 0 bases at J, with 6 bases between. Germline values: CDR1 MNHNS, CDR2 SASEGT. This CDR3 spans 14 amino acids. CDR3 sequence (DNA): TGTGCCAGCAGTGAAGCGGAGAGCTCCTACGAGCAGTACTTC. Its protein product is CASSEAESSYEQYF.

The V and J genes are TRBV11-2 and TRBJ2-7, with D perhaps TRBD2 (5 bases). From germline, CDR1 is SGHAT and CDR2 FQNNGV. The CDR3 sequence is 14 residues long. V dropped 3 bases and J dropped 5 bases, with 14 bases sitting between them. CDR3 coding DNA: TGTGCCAGCAGCTTGACCGGGATGCTAGACGAGCAGTACTTC. Residues: CASSLTGMLDEQYF.

Comment on this clone: At one of its ends the junction is not consistent with the germline gene, which may arise from a read error. This sequence joins TRBV6-1 and TRBJ2-6; weak D call: TRBD1 (6 bases). The CDR3 has 15 amino acids. The germline gives CDR1 MNHNS, CDR2 SASEGT. As DNA, the CDR3 is TGTGCCAGCAGCTCACAGGGATCTGGGACCAACGTCCCGACTTTC. It encodes CASSSQGSGTNVPTF.

The table lists this clone with many counts. The chain recombines TRBV9 with TRBJ2-5, with unresolved D. The CDR3 length is 13 residues. The V and J ends lost 4 bases and 2 bases respectively, with 9 bases between them. Germline CDR1 SGDLS, CDR2 YYNGEE. This chain's CDR3 is CASSQAWQETQYF. The DNA of the CDR3 is TGTGCCAGCAGCCAGGCGTGGCAAGAGACCCAGTACTTC.

This clone was recorded many times. This chain joins TRBV20-1 and TRBJ2-5; TRBD1 agrees at 8 bases. V lost 7 bases, J lost 0 bases, and 22 bases stayed unmatched. The CDR3 extends over 19 amino acids. In germline, CDR1 is DFQATT, CDR2 SNEGSKA (reference sequence). CDR3 in DNA: TGCAGTGTTAATAGTGGGTCAGCCAGAGGACAGGGCCACCAAGAGACCCAGTACTTC. Its protein product is CSVNSGSARGQGHQETQYF.

This sequence joins TRBV27 and TRBJ1-5; D remains ambiguous. Trimming pared 0 bases from V and 0 bases from J, leaving 9 bases between. The CDR3 runs to 16 residues. CDR1 and CDR2 from the germline V gene are MNHEY and SMNVEV (reference sequence). The CDR3, as DNA: TGTGCCAGCAGTTTATCAGGCAGTTATAGCAATCAGCCCCAGCATTTT. It encodes CASSLSGSYSNQPQHF.

This clone was detected many times. This chain links TRBV18 with TRBJ1-2; the D is unclear. Germline CDR1 reads KGHSH; CDR2 reads LQKENI. Trimming stripped 0 bases from V and 2 bases from J, with 10 bases between. The CDR3 is made up of 15 amino acids. The CDR3 reads CASSPPEASNYGYTF. The CDR3 nucleotides read TGTGCCAGCTCACCACCGGAAGCCAGCAACTATGGCTACACCTTC.

The table lists this clone with many counts. The J gene is TRBJ1-5, the V gene TRBV5-1, with a tentative D call TRBD1 (5 bases). V dropped 0 bases and J dropped 7 bases, with 5 bases sitting between them. The length of the CDR3 is 12 residues. In germline, CDR1 is SGHRS, CDR2 YFSETQ. CDR3 sequence reads: CASSLEGQPQHF. In DNA form, the CDR3 reads TGCGCCAGCAGCTTGGAGGGGCAGCCCCAGCATTTT.

There are many counts of this clone. The V gene is TRBV20-1, the J gene TRBJ2-3; the D is unclear. The CDR3 totals 13 residues. Germline assignment: CDR1 DFQATT and CDR2 SNEGSKA (reference sequence). The ends were cut back, 5 bases at V and 3 bases at J, with 12 bases in the middle. CDR3 nucleotide sequence: TGCAGTGCTGCCGCCCCTGGGACAGATACGCAGTATTTT. Amino acid sequence: CSAAAPGTDTQYF.

Ten or more counts support this clone. The V and J genes are TRBV12-3 or TRBV12-4 and TRBJ1-1; D not resolved. The V and J ends lost 4 bases and 3 bases respectively, with 15 bases between them. The CDR3 has 15 residues. The CDR3 spells CASSSRTERDTEAFF. The CDR3 DNA sequence: TGTGCCAGCAGTTCAAGGACGGAGAGGGACACTGAAGCTTTCTTT.

The chain links TRBV20-1 to TRBJ2-1; D is ambiguous. This CDR3 is built from 13 residues. Per germline, CDR1 DFQATT and CDR2 SNEGSKA (reference sequence). Trimming left V 1 base short and J 4 bases short, with 8 bases between. The DNA for the CDR3 is TGCAGTGCTAGAGTCGCGGAATACAATGAGCAGTTCTTC. Residues: CSARVAEYNEQFF.

J is TRBJ2-1 and V is TRBV11-2; D may correspond to TRBD1 or TRBD2 (6 bases each). Trimming took off 5 bases at V and 3 bases at J, with 17 bases between the two ends. Germline V gives CDR1 SGHAT, CDR2 FQNNGV. There are 16 residues in the CDR3. This CDR3 reads CASSHPPGAVYNEQFF. The CDR3 coding sequence is TGTGCCAGCAGCCATCCCCCGGGGGCCGTCTACAATGAGCAGTTCTTC.

J is TRBJ2-5 and V is TRBV6-5; 13 bases match TRBD2. J was trimmed by 2 bases and V by 0 bases; bases with no gene match: 0. Germline V lookup: CDR1 MNHEY, CDR2 SVGAGI. CDR3 length: 16 amino acids. The CDR3 spells CASSYSTSGGQETQYF. The CDR3 DNA sequence: TGTGCCAGCAGTTACTCGACTAGCGGGGGGCAAGAGACCCAGTACTTC.

The chain employs TRBV4-2 and TRBJ1-5; D call uncertain. The CDR3 totals 15 residues. V was clipped by 0 bases and J by 3 bases, with 9 bases between them. Per germline, CDR1 LGHNA and CDR2 YNFKEQ. The CDR3 loop is CASSQDGQINQPQHF. Here the CDR3 DNA reads TGTGCCAGCAGCCAAGATGGGCAAATCAATCAGCCCCAGCATTTT.

The chain carries TRBV30 and TRBJ1-5, with 9 bases lining up with TRBD1. V dropped 1 base and J dropped 11; count of bases not matched to a gene: 9. CDR3 length: 14 amino acids. Germline CDR1 GTSNPN, CDR2 SVGIG (reference sequence). CDR3 nucleotide sequence: TGTGCCTGGAGTGGACAGGGGGGAAAATTGGCCCAGCATTTT. Its protein is CAWSGQGGKLAQHF.

V gene TRBV9 combines with J gene TRBJ2-1; weak D call: TRBD1 (5 bases). This CDR3 has 16 amino acids. V was trimmed by 0 bases and J by 4 bases, leaving 14 bases between them. Germline V gives CDR1 SGDLS, CDR2 YYNGEE. The CDR3 DNA follows: TGTGCCAGCAGCGTAGAACAGGAACTCGATTACAATGAGCAGTTCTTC. Translation gives CASSVEQELDYNEQFF.

This clone was seen repeatedly, ten times or more. The CDR3 nucleotides read TGTGCCAGCAGCTTTGACTCGGGACAGGGCGAAGGTACGCAGTATTTT. Its protein product is CASSFDSGQGEGTQYF. The chain carries TRBV7-6 and TRBJ2-3; 9 bases are a match to TRBD1. CDR1 is SGHVS, CDR2 FNYEAQ, per germline. The CDR3 length is 16 residues. Unmatched junction bases numbered 12, after V lost 3 bases and J lost 8 bases.

The rearrangement links TRBV30 to TRBJ2-2, with D unresolved. This CDR3 spans 13 amino acids. Per the germline V gene, CDR1 is GTSNPN and CDR2 is SVGIG (reference sequence). V lost 1 base to trimming and J lost 6 bases, with 9 bases between them. This CDR3 is CAWSGYKPGELFF. The DNA for the CDR3 is TGTGCCTGGAGTGGGTATAAACCCGGGGAGCTGTTTTTT.

The genes are TRBV6-1 and TRBJ1-4; 10 bases are a match to TRBD1. There are 14 residues in the CDR3. The trim removed 6 bases at V and 6 bases at J, leaving 4 bases unmatched. Germline-derived CDR1 and CDR2 are MNHNS and SASEGT. This CDR3 is CASRPGTGDEKLFF. CDR3 DNA: TGTGCCAGCAGGCCCGGGACAGGGGATGAAAAACTGTTTTTT.

At least ten counts were recorded for this clone. The chain is built from TRBV10-3 and TRBJ1-5; maybe TRBD1 (6 bases). V lost 0 bases and J 2 bases, leaving 11 bases between the germline ends. The CDR3 is 16 residues long. Germline V gene sequence: CDR1 ENHRY, CDR2 SYGVKD. The CDR3 spells CAISESKGGGNQPQHF. The CDR3 DNA reads TGTGCCATCAGTGAGTCGAAGGGGGGGGGCAATCAGCCCCAGCATTTT.